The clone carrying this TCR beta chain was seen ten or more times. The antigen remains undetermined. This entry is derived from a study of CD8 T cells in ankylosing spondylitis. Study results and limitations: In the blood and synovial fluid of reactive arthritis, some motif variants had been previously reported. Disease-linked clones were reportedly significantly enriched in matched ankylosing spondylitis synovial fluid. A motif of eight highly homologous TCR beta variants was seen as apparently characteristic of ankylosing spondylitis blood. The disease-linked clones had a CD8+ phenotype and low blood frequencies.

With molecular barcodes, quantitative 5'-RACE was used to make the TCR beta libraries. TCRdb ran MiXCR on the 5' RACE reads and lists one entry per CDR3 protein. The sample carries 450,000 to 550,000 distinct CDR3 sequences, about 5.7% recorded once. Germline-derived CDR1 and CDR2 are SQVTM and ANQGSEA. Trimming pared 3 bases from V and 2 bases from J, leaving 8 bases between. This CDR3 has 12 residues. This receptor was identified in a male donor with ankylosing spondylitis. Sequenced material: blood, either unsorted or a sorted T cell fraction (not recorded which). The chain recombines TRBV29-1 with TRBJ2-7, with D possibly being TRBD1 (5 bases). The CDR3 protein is CSVEDMTYEQYF. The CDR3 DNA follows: TGCAGCGTTGAGGACATGACCTACGAGCAGTACTTC.